Following are 31 T cell receptor beta chains from one sample sequenced in a study of Graves' ophthalmopathy and Graves' hyperthyroidism. Amplification of TCR beta CDR3 regions used RNA transcripts. RT-PCR in the first round used HTBI primers; a second-round multiplex PCR followed. TCRdb fed the multiplex PCR reads into MiXCR, producing one record per CDR3 protein. This sample has around 40,000 distinct CDR3 sequences, with 52% found just once. Sequencing used peripheral blood. All receptors derive from an adult man with Graves' ophthalmopathy.

For this clonotype: Germline is not matched at one junction end, which may reflect a read error. The genes are TRBV7-6 and TRBJ2-2; D is unresolved. The germline V gene encodes CDR1 SGHVS and CDR2 FNYEAQ. The CDR3 is made up of 12 amino acids. CDR3 amino acids: CASNLVIGELFF. The CDR3 DNA reads TGTGCTAGCAACTTAGTGATCGGGGAGCTGTTTTTT. The variable domain in full, with the rest retrieved from reference TRBV7-6 and TRBJ2-2, is GAGVSQSPRYKVTKRGQDVALRCDPISGHVSLYWYRQALGQGPEFLTYFNYEAQQDKSGLPNDRFSAERPEGSISTLTIQRTEQRDSAMYRCASNLVIGELFFGEGSRLTVL.

Ten or more counts support this clonotype. The chain has TRBV6-1 and TRBJ1-6, with 7 bases lining up with TRBD1. Germline assignment: CDR1 MNHNS and CDR2 SASEGT. The CDR3 consists of 13 residues. The V gene end was trimmed by 11 bases and the J gene end by 4 bases; junction bases not matched to a gene: 5. For the CDR3, the DNA is TGTGCCGGAAGGGGGCAGTATAATTCACCCCTCCACTTT. Translation gives CAGRGQYNSPLHF.

This clonotype was recorded at least ten times. The CDR3 bases are TGTGCCAGCAGCTTGGAGGGCCGTAACACTGAAGCTTTCTTT. Its translation is CASSLEGRNTEAFF. The rearrangement uses TRBV5-6 and TRBJ1-1; D not resolved. CDR1 and CDR2 from the germline V gene are SGHDT and YYEEEE. Trimming pared 0 bases from V and 2 bases from J, leaving 8 bases between. The CDR3 length is 14 residues.

In its sample, this clonotype was seen many times. Given a much more abundant clone one base away, this may be a read error. This sequence joins TRBV6-5 and TRBJ2-7; a weak D match, TRBD1 (6 bases). Trimming cost V 5 bases and J 2 bases, with 16 bases left between them. The CDR3 runs 15 residues. CDR1 is MNHEY, CDR2 SVGAGI, per germline. The CDR3 here is CASSDRTGNAYEQYF. The CDR3, as DNA: TGTGCCAGCAGTGACAGAACAGGGAACGCCTACGAGCAGTACTTC.

A word on this clonotype: Lacking the conserved final phenylalanine or tryptophan, this CDR3 likely reflects a read error. The V call is TRBV2, the J call TRBJ2-6; no firm D call. The germline gives CDR1 SNHLY, CDR2 FYNNEI. V gave up 2 bases and J gave up 2 bases, with 10 bases separating them. CDR3 length equals 16 residues. The CDR3 coding sequence is TGTGCCAGCAGTGAATCCGGTGGGACTGGGGCCAACGTCCTGACTGAC. Translated: CASSESGGTGANVLTD.

V and J are TRBV27 and TRBJ2-1, with 13 bases identical to TRBD2. The CDR3 contains 15 residues. The V segment lost 5 bases and the J segment 5 bases; nucleotides outside the gene matches: 3. The germline V gene has CDR1 MNHEY and CDR2 SMNVEV (reference sequence). The CDR3 here is CASSPGTSGNNEQFF. CDR3 DNA: TGTGCCAGCAGTCCCGGGACTAGCGGGAACAATGAGCAGTTCTTC.

Comment on this clonotype: An end of the junction does not agree with germline; a read error may underlie this. The chain recombines TRBV4-3 with TRBJ1-4; possible D gene TRBD1, 5 bases. Germline CDR1 and CDR2: LGHNA and YSLEER. This CDR3 comprises 15 residues. CDR3 residues: CASSQGGGNNEKLVF. The CDR3 DNA follows: TGCGCCAGCAGCCAAGGCGGGGGAAATAATGAAAAACTGGTTTTT.

This chain uses TRBV9 with TRBJ2-1; D might be TRBD1 or TRBD2, each matching 5 bases. This CDR3 contains 15 residues. Germline CDR1 and CDR2: SGDLS and YYNGEE. V was pared by 0 bases and J by 12 bases, with 19 bases between. CDR3 loop: CASSVDGASTDTQFF. The CDR3 DNA reads TGTGCCAGCAGCGTAGACGGGGCTAGCACAGATACGCAGTTCTTC.

In its sample, this clonotype was seen once. This rearrangement joins TRBV20-1 to TRBJ2-7; TRBD2 matches 8 bases. Germline CDR1 is DFQATT and CDR2 is SNEGSKA (reference sequence). The CDR3 runs 13 residues. CDR3 DNA sequence: TGCAGCTTGGTCGGGACTAGTATCTACGAGCAGTACTTC. Protein product: CSLVGTSIYEQYF.

This clonotype was picked up many times. Being one base from a much bigger clone, this may be a read error. The chain links TRBV19 to TRBJ1-2; D unresolved. Trimming took off 5 bases at V and 8 bases at J, with 15 bases between the two ends. This CDR3 has 13 residues. In germline, CDR1 is LNHDA, CDR2 SQIVND (reference sequence). The CDR3 sequence is CASSGSLVDGYTF. As DNA, the CDR3 is TGTGCCAGTAGTGGAAGCCTGGTTGACGGCTACACCTTC. Using reference TRBV19 and TRBJ1-2 for the parts outside the CDR3, the full variable domain is DGGITQSPKYLFRKEGQNVTLSCEQNLNHDAMYWYRQDPGQGLRLIYYSQIVNDFQKGDIAEGYSVSREKKESFPLTVTSAQKNPTAFYLCASSGSLVDGYTFGSGTRLTVV.

This clonotype was observed once. Relative to the germline gene, one junction end is altered; a read error may explain this. The V gene is TRBV12-3 or TRBV12-4, the J gene TRBJ2-2, with TRBD2 as a possible D gene (5 bases). This CDR3 comprises 16 residues. DNA of the CDR3: TGCGCCAGCAGCCCTCTTACCCCCGGACCCACCGGGGAGCTGGTTTTT. Protein product: CASSPLTPGPTGELVF.

The rearrangement links TRBV5-1 to TRBJ2-6; possibly TRBD1 for D (5 bases). CDR1 SGHRS and CDR2 YFSETQ come from the germline V gene. The CDR3 is 17 amino acids. The germline V and J ends were trimmed by 2 bases and 0 bases, with 12 bases remaining between them. The CDR3 DNA sequence: TGCGCCAGCAGCTTAAGTTTCAGGGACTCTGGGGCCAACGTCCTGACTTTC. Amino acids: CASSLSFRDSGANVLTF. Drawing the rest from reference TRBV5-1 and TRBJ2-6, the complete variable domain is KAGVTQTPRYLIKTRGQQVTLSCSPISGHRSVSWYQQTPGQGLQFLFEYFSETQRNKGNFPGRFSGRQFSNSRSEMNVSTLELGDSALYLCASSLSFRDSGANVLTFGAGSRLTVL.

This clonotype was seen once. The genes are TRBV2 and TRBJ2-1; 7 nucleotides match TRBD2. Germline values: CDR1 SNHLY, CDR2 FYNNEI. The CDR3 totals 16 residues. The J segment lost 9 bases and the V segment lost 4 bases, leaving 15 bases of the junction unmatched. DNA for the CDR3: TGTGCCAGCAGTGTGGGGGGGAGTGAGGGTTGGGGTGAGCAGTTCTTC. Amino acids: CASSVGGSEGWGEQFF.

In its sample, this clonotype was seen many times. The chain has TRBV9 and TRBJ2-3, with D hard to call. Germline CDR1 SGDLS, CDR2 YYNGEE. Trimming took 0 bases from V and 4 from J, leaving 9 bases between them. There are 14 residues in the CDR3. CDR3 sequence: CASSVDGSADTQYF. The CDR3 DNA is TGTGCCAGCAGCGTAGATGGGTCAGCAGATACGCAGTATTTT.

The V call is TRBV29-1, the J call TRBJ2-7, with a weak D call TRBD1 (5 bases). CDR3 size: 11 residues. Germline V gene sequence: CDR1 SQVTM, CDR2 ANQGSEA. Trimming took off 5 bases at V and 4 bases at J, with 9 bases between the two ends. The CDR3 DNA sequence: TGCAGCGTTAAGAGACAGTACGAGCAGTACTTC. Translating gives CSVKRQYEQYF.

CDR3 nucleotides: TGCGCCAGCAGCTTGGTGGCTGGGGGAACTATCTCCTATAATTCACCCCTCCACTTT. Protein product: CASSLVAGGTISYNSPLHF. The chain has TRBV5-1 and TRBJ1-6; D perhaps matches TRBD1 (5 bases). The CDR3 has 19 residues. Germline values: CDR1 SGHRS, CDR2 YFSETQ. V was trimmed by 0 bases and J by 0 bases, leaving 16 bases between them.

In this sample, this clonotype turned up many times. This chain connects TRBV4-2 to TRBJ2-1, with TRBD2 matching over 7 bases. The CDR3 length is 15 residues. V lost 0 bases and J lost 13; bases outside the gene matches: 12. The germline gives CDR1 LGHNA, CDR2 YNFKEQ. Written as DNA, the CDR3 is TGTGCCAGCAGCCAAGATTGGGACTATACCGCATTACAGTTCTTC. This encodes CASSQDWDYTALQFF.

In this sample, this clonotype turned up many times. The rearrangement uses TRBV4-3 and TRBJ2-3; the D gene is possibly TRBD2 (5 bases). Germline CDR1 and CDR2: LGHNA and YSLEER. The V end was cut by 0 bases, the J end by 5 bases, with 12 bases between. The CDR3 is 15 residues long. The CDR3 DNA follows: TGCGCCAGCAGCCAAGAACGCAGCGGACGAGATACGCAGTATTTT. This codes for CASSQERSGRDTQYF.

The chain uses TRBV6-1 and TRBJ1-2, with D uncertain. V was pared by 5 bases and J by 0 bases, with 10 bases between. Germline loops: CDR1 MNHNS, CDR2 SASEGT. This CDR3 contains 14 residues. This CDR3 is CASSWLDANYGYTF. The CDR3 DNA reads as TGTGCCAGCAGTTGGTTAGACGCTAACTATGGCTACACCTTC.

By proportion, this clonotype is medium-sized (0.01 to 0.1%). This sequence joins TRBV29-1 and TRBJ1-2; 12 bases map to TRBD1. The ends lost 6 bases at V and 4 bases at J; junction bases unmatched: 15. CDR1 is SQVTM and CDR2 is ANQGSEA in the germline V gene. The CDR3 extends over 17 amino acids. CDR3 amino acids: CSVPRGTGGSPFYGYTF. The CDR3 nucleotides read TGCAGCGTCCCCAGGGGGACAGGGGGCTCCCCCTTCTATGGCTACACCTTC.

This clonotype was found many times. This may be a read error: a much more frequent sequence differs by one nucleotide. This chain joins TRBV7-6 and TRBJ1-3; a possible D gene is TRBD1 (6 bases). Germline V CDR1 and CDR2: SGHVS, FNYEAQ. This CDR3 is built from 15 residues. In nucleotides, the CDR3 is TGTGCCAGCAGCCCCGTAGGGGGGTTTGGAAACACCGTATATTTT. This codes for CASSPVGGFGNTVYF.

The genes are TRBV7-8 and TRBJ2-7; no clear D gene. Per the germline V gene, CDR1 is SGHVS and CDR2 is FQNEAQ. The CDR3 totals 13 residues. With 7 bases removed from V and 5 bases from J, the gap between germline ends came to 15 bases. CDR3 region: CASNRVAVDEQYF. The DNA for the CDR3 is TGTGCCAGCAACCGGGTGGCGGTAGACGAGCAGTACTTC. Using reference TRBV7-8 and TRBJ2-7 for the parts outside the CDR3, the full variable domain is GAGVSQSPRYKVAKRGQDVALRCDPISGHVSLFWYQQALGQGPEFLTYFQNEAQLDKSGLPSDRFFAERPEGSVSTLKIQRTQQEDSAVYLCASNRVAVDEQYFGPGTRLTVT.

This clonotype was seen more than once but under ten times. Being one base from a much bigger clone, this may be a read error. The chain employs TRBV3-1 and TRBJ1-2; D is unresolved. V was clipped by 3 bases and J by 3 bases, with 8 bases between them. Germline V gene lookup returns CDR1 LGHDT and CDR2 YNNKEL (reference sequence). The CDR3 is 13 amino acids. CDR3 loop: CASSHDADYGYTF. The CDR3 DNA sequence: TGTGCCAGCAGCCACGATGCTGACTATGGCTACACCTTC.

The table lists this clonotype with a count of one. The V and J genes are TRBV6-5 and TRBJ2-3, with D possibly matching TRBD2 (5 bases). Germline lookup yields CDR1 MNHEY and CDR2 SVGAGI. The CDR3 consists of 14 residues. Trimming pared 6 bases from V and 3 bases from J, leaving 13 bases between. The CDR3 DNA follows: TGTGCCAGCAGCCCTCGGGGTCCGACAGATACGCAGTATTTT. This translates into CASSPRGPTDTQYF.

This clonotype has ten or more counts. The chain couples TRBV11-2 to TRBJ1-1; unclear D gene. Deletions cut 1 base from V and 0 bases from J, with 12 bases between. Germline CDR1 reads SGHAT; CDR2 reads FQNNGV. This CDR3 is 16 amino acids long. This CDR3 is CASSLARGSLNTEAFF. The CDR3 DNA reads as TGTGCCAGCAGCTTAGCCAGAGGGTCCTTGAACACTGAAGCTTTCTTT.

J is TRBJ2-4 and V is TRBV30; possible D gene TRBD2, 6 bases. The germline V and J ends were trimmed by 3 bases and 7 bases, with 13 bases remaining between them. The CDR3 has 13 residues. Per germline, CDR1 GTSNPN and CDR2 SVGIG (reference sequence). The CDR3 nucleotides are TGTGCCTGGAGCCGCGGGACGAGGAACATTCAGTACTTC. Amino acid sequence: CAWSRGTRNIQYF.

The rearrangement uses TRBV20-1 and TRBJ2-5; 8 bases match TRBD2. The V gene's germline CDR1 is DFQATT and CDR2 SNEGSKA (reference sequence). This CDR3 has 14 amino acids. J gave up 5 bases and V 3 bases, and 8 bases lay outside the gene matches. CDR3 in amino acids: CSASRREGTETQYF. As DNA, the CDR3 is TGCAGTGCTAGTCGACGGGAGGGGACGGAGACCCAGTACTTC.

This clonotype came up once. The CDR3 region is CATSRDRLAGNTDTQYF. The CDR3 DNA follows: TGTGCCACCAGCAGAGATCGGCTAGCGGGGAACACAGATACGCAGTATTTT. The chain employs TRBV15 and TRBJ2-3, with 9 bases matching TRBD2. The germline gives CDR1 LNHNV, CDR2 YYDKDF (reference sequence). The CDR3 extends over 17 amino acids. V lost 0 bases, J lost 2 bases, and 6 bases stayed unmatched.

The J gene is TRBJ2-7, the V gene TRBV6-5; the D is unclear. This CDR3 spans 11 amino acids. The V end was cut by 9 bases, the J end by 3 bases, with 9 bases between. Germline CDR1 reads MNHEY; CDR2 reads SVGAGI. The CDR3 nucleotides read TGTGCCAGTATGACAAGCTACGAGCAGTACTTC. Its translation: CASMTSYEQYF.

About this clonotype itself: In this CDR3 the conserved last residue, phenylalanine or tryptophan, is missing, so a read error is likely. Because the CDR3's place on the DNA is in doubt, the DNA is left out and the CDR3 is given as listed by TCRdb. The rearrangement links TRBV6-4 to TRBJ2-1; TRBD2, the table's D call, lacks a check against the DNA. The CDR3 is made up of 9 amino acids, end residues included. The V gene's germline CDR1 is MRHNA and CDR2 SNTAGT. The CDR3 sequence: CASSDRLAG.

The gene calls are TRBV7-8 and TRBJ1-2; 8 nucleotides match TRBD1. From germline, CDR1 is SGHVS and CDR2 FQNEAQ. The V gene end was trimmed by 1 base and the J gene end by 8 bases; junction bases not matched to a gene: 6. This CDR3 spans 14 amino acids. In nucleotides, the CDR3 is TGTGCCAGCAGCTTAGAGCCCAGGGGGCAAGGCTACACCTTC. It is translated as CASSLEPRGQGYTF. The full variable domain, rest sourced from reference TRBV7-8 and TRBJ1-2, is GAGVSQSPRYKVAKRGQDVALRCDPISGHVSLFWYQQALGQGPEFLTYFQNEAQLDKSGLPSDRFFAERPEGSVSTLKIQRTQQEDSAVYLCASSLEPRGQGYTFGSGTRLTVV.